The clone carrying this TCR beta chain was detected once. One end of the junction does not line up with germline, which may come from a read error. This sample was included in a study of cytomegalovirus exposure and HLA in healthy donors. The PCR contained 60 Vbeta and 13 Jbeta primers. Using immunoSEQ multiplex PCR, the repertoire was profiled, and TCRdb retains in-frame clones only, with some absent. The sample holds about 200,000 clones, roughly 80% seen once. From germline, CDR1 is SNHLY and CDR2 FYNNEI. The CDR3 loop spans 12 amino acids. The source of this sequence is a man aged 30 to 45 in good health and CMV-seronegative. This chain connects TRBV2 to TRBJ1-2; D is unclear. Sequenced input: PBMCs. Written as DNA, the CDR3 is TGTGCCAGCAGTGAAGCCAGATTCCGGACTTCTTGG. Translation gives CASSEARFRTSW.